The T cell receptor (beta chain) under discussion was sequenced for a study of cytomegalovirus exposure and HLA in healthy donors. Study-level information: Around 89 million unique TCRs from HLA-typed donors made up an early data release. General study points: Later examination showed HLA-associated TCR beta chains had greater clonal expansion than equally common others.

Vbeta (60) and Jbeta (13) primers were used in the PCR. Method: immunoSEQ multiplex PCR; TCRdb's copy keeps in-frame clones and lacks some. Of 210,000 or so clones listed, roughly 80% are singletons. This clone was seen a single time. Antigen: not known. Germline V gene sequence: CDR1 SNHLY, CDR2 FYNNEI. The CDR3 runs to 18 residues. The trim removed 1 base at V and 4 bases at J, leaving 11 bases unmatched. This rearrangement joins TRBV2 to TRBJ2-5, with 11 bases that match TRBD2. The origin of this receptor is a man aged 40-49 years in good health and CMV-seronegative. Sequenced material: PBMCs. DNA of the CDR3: TGTGCCAGCAGTGAAGAAGGGTTACTAGCGGGAGTTGGAGAGACCCAGTACTTC. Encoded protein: CASSEEGLLAGVGETQYF.